This T cell receptor (beta chain) came from a study of T-cell memory formation after mild COVID-19. Background on the study: TCR clustering was largely donor specific. Study results and caveats: Some clones that responded turned up in pre-infection memory, which suggests that cross-reactive memory joined in. The study found balanced CD4/CD8 in clones contracting day 15 to 85 and a CD4+ lean in later expanders.

Libraries for TCRalpha and TCRbeta carried sample barcodes and unique molecular identifiers via 5'RACE. MiXCR, run by TCRdb on the 5' RACE reads, gives a single entry per CDR3 protein. The sample carries some 340,000 distinct CDR3 sequences, 13% recorded once. To note about this clonotype: Its antigen is unknown.

From germline, CDR1 is MNHEY and CDR2 SMNVEV (reference sequence). Trimming pared 5 bases from V and 9 bases from J, leaving 8 bases between. This CDR3 region has 11 residues. Sequenced: PBMCs or a T cell subset sorted from them (not recorded which). The TCR originated in a man in his late teens or twenties who had mild COVID-19 (a few samples of this study predate the infection). Cell type and time point are not known. This chain joins TRBV27 and TRBJ2-1; D remains unclear. The CDR3 bases are TGTGCCAGCAGTACCAGGACTGAGCAGTTCTTC. It yields the protein CASSTRTEQFF.